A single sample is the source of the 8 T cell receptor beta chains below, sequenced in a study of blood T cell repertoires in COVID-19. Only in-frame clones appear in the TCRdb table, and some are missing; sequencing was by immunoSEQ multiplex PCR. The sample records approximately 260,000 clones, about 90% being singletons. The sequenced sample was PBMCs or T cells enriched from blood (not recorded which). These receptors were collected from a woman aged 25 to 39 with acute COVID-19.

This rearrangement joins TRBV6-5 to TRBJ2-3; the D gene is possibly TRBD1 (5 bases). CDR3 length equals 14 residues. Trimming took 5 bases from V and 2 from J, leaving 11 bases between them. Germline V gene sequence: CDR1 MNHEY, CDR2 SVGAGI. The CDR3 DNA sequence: TGTGCCAGCAGTCCACCAGGGTACACAGATACGCAGTATTTT. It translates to CASSPPGYTDTQYF.

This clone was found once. In DNA, the CDR3 is TGTGCCAGCAGTCTACTTCAGGGGTCTGAGCAGTTCTTC. Translating it yields CASSLLQGSEQFF. This chain links TRBV6-6 with TRBJ2-1; possible D gene TRBD1, 6 bases. Germline lookup yields CDR1 MNHNY and CDR2 SVGAGI (reference sequence). The V gene lost 5 bases and the J gene lost 9 bases, with 14 bases spanning the gap. The CDR3 consists of 13 residues.

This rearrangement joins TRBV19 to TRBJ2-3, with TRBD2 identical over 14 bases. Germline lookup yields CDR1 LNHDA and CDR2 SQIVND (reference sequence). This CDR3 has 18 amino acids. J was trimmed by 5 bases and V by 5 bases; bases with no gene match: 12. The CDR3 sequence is CASSAGLAGDYRGDTQYF. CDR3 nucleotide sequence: TGTGCCAGTAGTGCGGGACTAGCGGGGGACTACCGGGGAGATACGCAGTATTTT.

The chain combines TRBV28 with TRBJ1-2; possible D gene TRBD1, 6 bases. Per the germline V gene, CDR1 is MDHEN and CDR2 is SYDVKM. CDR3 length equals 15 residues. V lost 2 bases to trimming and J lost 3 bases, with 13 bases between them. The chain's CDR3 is CASSLGQGRYYGYTF. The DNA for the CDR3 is TGTGCCAGCAGTTTAGGGCAGGGGCGCTACTATGGCTACACCTTC.

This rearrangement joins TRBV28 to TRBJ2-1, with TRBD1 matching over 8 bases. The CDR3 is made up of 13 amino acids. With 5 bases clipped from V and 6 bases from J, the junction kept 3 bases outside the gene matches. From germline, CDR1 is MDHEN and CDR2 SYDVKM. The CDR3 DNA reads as TGTGCCAGCAGTCGGACAGGGTCCAATGAGCAGTTCTTC. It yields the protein CASSRTGSNEQFF.

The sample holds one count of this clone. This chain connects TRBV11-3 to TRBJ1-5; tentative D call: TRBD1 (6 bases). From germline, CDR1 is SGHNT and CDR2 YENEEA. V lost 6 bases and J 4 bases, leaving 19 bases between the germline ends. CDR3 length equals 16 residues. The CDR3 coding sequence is TGTGCCAGCAGATCCCCCGGGACAAACCTTAATCAGCCCCAGCATTTT. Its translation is CASRSPGTNLNQPQHF.

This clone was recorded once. CDR3 loop: CASSADTDGYTF. CDR3 in DNA: TGTGCCAGCAGTGCCGACACGGATGGCTACACCTTC. This chain connects TRBV12-3 or TRBV12-4 to TRBJ1-2, with D hard to call. Trimming removed 5 bases at V and 6 bases at J, with 10 bases between. CDR3 length equals 12 residues.

CDR3 bases: TGCGCCAGCAGCTTGGCTAGCGGGACCTCCTACGAGCAGTACTTC. It codes for CASSLASGTSYEQYF. This chain joins TRBV5-1 and TRBJ2-7, with 9 bases identical to TRBD2. V gave up 0 bases and J gave up 0 bases; unmatched junction bases: 1. This CDR3 contains 15 residues. CDR1 and CDR2 from the germline V gene are SGHRS and YFSETQ.